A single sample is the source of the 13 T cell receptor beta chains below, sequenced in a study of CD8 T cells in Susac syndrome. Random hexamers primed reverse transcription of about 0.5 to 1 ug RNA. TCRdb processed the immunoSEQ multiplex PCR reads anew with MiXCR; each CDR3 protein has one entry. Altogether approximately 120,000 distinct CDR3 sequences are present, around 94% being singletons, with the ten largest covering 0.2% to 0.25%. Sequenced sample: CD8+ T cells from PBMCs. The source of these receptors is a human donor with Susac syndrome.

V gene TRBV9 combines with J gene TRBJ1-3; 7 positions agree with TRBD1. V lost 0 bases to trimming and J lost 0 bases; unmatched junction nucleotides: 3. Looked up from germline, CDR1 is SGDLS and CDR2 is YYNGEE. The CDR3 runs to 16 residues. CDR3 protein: CASSVEGALSGNTIYF. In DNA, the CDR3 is TGTGCCAGCAGCGTAGAGGGGGCGCTCTCTGGAAACACCATATATTTT.

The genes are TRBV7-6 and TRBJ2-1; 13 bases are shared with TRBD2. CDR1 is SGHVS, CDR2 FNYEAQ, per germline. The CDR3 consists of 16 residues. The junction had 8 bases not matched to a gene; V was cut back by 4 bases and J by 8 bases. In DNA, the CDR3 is TGTGCCAGCAGCTCGACTAGCGGGAGGCTTTATGATGAGCAGTTCTTC. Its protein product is CASSSTSGRLYDEQFF.

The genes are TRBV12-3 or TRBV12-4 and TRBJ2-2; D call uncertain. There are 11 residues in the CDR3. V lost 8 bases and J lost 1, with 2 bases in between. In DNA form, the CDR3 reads TGTGCCAGCGGGAACACCGGGGAGCTGTTTTTT. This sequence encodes CASGNTGELFF.

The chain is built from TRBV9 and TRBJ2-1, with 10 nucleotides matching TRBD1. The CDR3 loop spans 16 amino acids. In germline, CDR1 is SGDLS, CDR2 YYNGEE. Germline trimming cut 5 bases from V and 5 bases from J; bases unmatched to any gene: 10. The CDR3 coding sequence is TGTGCCAGCAGTGGACCTGGGACAGGGGTGGACAATGAGCAGTTCTTC. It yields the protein CASSGPGTGVDNEQFF.

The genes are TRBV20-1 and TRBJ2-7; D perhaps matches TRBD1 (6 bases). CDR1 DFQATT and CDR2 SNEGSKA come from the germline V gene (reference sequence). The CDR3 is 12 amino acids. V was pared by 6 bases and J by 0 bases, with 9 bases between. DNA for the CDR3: TGCAGTGCAGGACAGAGCTCCTACGAGCAGTACTTC. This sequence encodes CSAGQSSYEQYF.

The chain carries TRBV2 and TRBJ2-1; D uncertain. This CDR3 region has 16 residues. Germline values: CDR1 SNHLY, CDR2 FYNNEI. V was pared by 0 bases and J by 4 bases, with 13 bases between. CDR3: CASSEAMRPPYNEQFF. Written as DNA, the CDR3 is TGTGCCAGCAGTGAAGCGATGAGGCCACCTTACAATGAGCAGTTCTTC.

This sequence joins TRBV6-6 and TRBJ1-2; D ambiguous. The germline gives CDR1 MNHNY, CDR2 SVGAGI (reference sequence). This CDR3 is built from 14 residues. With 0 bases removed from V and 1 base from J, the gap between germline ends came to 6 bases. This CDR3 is CASSYSEHNYGYTF. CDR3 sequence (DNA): TGTGCCAGCAGTTACTCGGAGCATAACTATGGCTACACCTTC.

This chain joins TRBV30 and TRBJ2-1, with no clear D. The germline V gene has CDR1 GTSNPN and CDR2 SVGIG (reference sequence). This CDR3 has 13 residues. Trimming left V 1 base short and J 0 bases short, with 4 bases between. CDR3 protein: CAWSETSYNEQFF. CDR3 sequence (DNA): TGTGCCTGGAGTGAGACCTCCTACAATGAGCAGTTCTTC. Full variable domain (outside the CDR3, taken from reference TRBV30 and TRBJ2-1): SQTIHQWPATLVQPVGSPLSLECTVEGTSNPNLYWYRQAAGRGLQLLFYSVGIGQISSEVPQNLSASRPQDRQFILSSKKLLLSDSGFYLCAWSETSYNEQFFGPGTRLTVL.

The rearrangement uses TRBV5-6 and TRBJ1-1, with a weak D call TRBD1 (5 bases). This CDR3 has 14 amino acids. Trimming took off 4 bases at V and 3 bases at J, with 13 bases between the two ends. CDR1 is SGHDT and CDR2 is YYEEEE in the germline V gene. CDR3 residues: CASSRGRVDTEAFF. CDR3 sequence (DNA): TGTGCCAGCAGCCGGGGACGGGTAGACACTGAAGCTTTCTTT.

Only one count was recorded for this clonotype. The CDR3 region is CASTGFEDTGELFF. CDR3 nucleotides: TGTGCCAGCACGGGGTTTGAGGACACCGGGGAGCTGTTTTTT. This sequence joins TRBV25-1 and TRBJ2-2; TRBD2 might be the D (5 bases). This CDR3 region has 14 residues. In germline, CDR1 is MGHDK, CDR2 SYGVNS. Trimming shortened V by 7 bases and J by 3 bases, and 12 bases separated the two germline ends.

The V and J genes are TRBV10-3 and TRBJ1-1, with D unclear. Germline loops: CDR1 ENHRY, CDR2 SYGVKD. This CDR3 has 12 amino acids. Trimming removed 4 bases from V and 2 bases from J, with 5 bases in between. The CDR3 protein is CAISGLNTEAFF. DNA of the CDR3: TGTGCCATCAGTGGCCTTAACACTGAAGCTTTCTTT.

CDR3 DNA: TGTGCCAGCAGTTCGGGTCGTGGCTACACCTTC. It specifies CASSSGRGYTF. V usage is TRBV27 and J usage is TRBJ1-2; no clear D. The CDR3 consists of 11 residues. V was clipped by 4 bases and J by 7 bases, with 7 bases between them. Germline assignment: CDR1 MNHEY and CDR2 SMNVEV (reference sequence).

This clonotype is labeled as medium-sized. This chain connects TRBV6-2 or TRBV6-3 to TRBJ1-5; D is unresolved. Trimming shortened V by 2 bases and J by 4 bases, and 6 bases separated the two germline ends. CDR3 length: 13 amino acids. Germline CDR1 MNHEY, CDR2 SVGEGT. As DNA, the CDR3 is TGTGCCAGCAGTTACCAGGATAATCAGCCCCAGCATTTT. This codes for CASSYQDNQPQHF.